Reported below is one T cell receptor beta chain. Blood samples were obtained at baseline, cycle 4 day 1, and cycle 7 day 1. This table comes from immunoSEQ multiplex PCR, and its TCRdb copy is limited to in-frame clones, with some not included. The sample has 55,000 to 75,000 clones; approximately 89% are singletons. This entry comes from a study of OX40 agonist ivuxolimab in advanced cancers. Overall study context: Dose-escalation patients suffered from hepatocellular carcinoma, melanoma, renal cell or head and neck cancer. Earlier anti-PD-1, anti-PD-L1 or anti-CTLA-4 therapy was permitted; about 38% had received some.

Germline V gene data show CDR1 as SGHVS and CDR2 as FNYEAQ. V shed 4 bases, J shed 7 bases, and the junction held 10 bases outside the gene matches. There are 15 residues in the CDR3. The source material was CD4+ or CD8+ T cells sorted from blood, sampled in a trial of the OX40 agonist ivuxolimab. This chain connects TRBV7-6 to TRBJ2-3; 8 positions agree with TRBD2. The TCR originated in an adult with an advanced solid tumor such as melanoma, head and neck, liver or kidney cancer. This chain's CDR3 is CASSSPRAGDHTQYF. The CDR3 nucleotides read TGTGCCAGCAGCTCCCCCAGAGCGGGGGACCATACGCAGTATTTT.